One T cell receptor (beta chain) is described in this entry. These data belong to a study of blood T cell repertoires in COVID-19. Study information: The United States, Italy and Spain supplied acute and convalescent COVID-19 samples.

The V gene's germline CDR1 is SQVTM and CDR2 ANQGSEA. The CDR3 is 14 residues long. V shed 5 bases, J shed 0 bases, and the junction held 3 bases outside the gene matches. How the authors handled the data: For nucleated cells, counts were estimated from reference gene primer amplification. Only in-frame clones appear in the TCRdb table, and some are missing; sequencing was by immunoSEQ multiplex PCR. V, J and clone size are taken as reported in that table, and D and trimming were inferred from the DNA itself. The sample lists about 160,000 clones; over 70% were seen once. Participants came from some 23 US areas, aged roughly 18 to 95 years. In assigning cohorts, the study relied on participant-reported clinical history.

The clonotype comes from a woman in her thirties or forties with acute COVID-19. This chain links TRBV29-1 with TRBJ2-7; 11 positions match TRBD2. Sample: PBMCs or T cells enriched from blood (not recorded which). The CDR3 loop reads CSVRTSGPSYEQYF. CDR3 in DNA: TGCAGCGTTCGGACTAGCGGGCCCTCCTACGAGCAGTACTTC.